One sample yielded the 30 T cell receptor beta chains listed below, sequenced in a study of T-cell reconstitution after alpha-beta-depleted transplantation in children. Construction of the TCRbeta library involved unique molecular identifiers. One entry per CDR3 protein results from TCRdb running MiXCR on the PCR reads. The sample shows 450,000 to 600,000 distinct CDR3 sequences, 30% to 35% of them seen only once. The source was PBMCs from the stem cell graft donor, collected from the stem cell graft. These receptors originate from a human donor who donated a stem cell graft to a child with aplastic anemia.

This chain uses TRBV4-1 with TRBJ1-6, with D perhaps matching TRBD1 (5 bases). V was shortened by 0 bases and J by 0 bases, with 12 bases between the two germline ends. The length of the CDR3 is 18 residues. CDR1 MGHRA and CDR2 YSYEKL come from the germline V gene. The CDR3: CASSQDIPGGSYNSPLHF. Written as DNA, the CDR3 is TGCGCCAGCAGCCAAGATATACCGGGGGGCTCCTATAATTCACCCCTCCACTTT.

This clonotype has more than one count but fewer than ten. The CDR3 sequence: CASSFLSGAPNEQFF. The CDR3 DNA sequence: TGTGCCAGCAGTTTCTTGAGCGGGGCACCAAATGAGCAGTTCTTC. The genes are TRBV6-5 and TRBJ2-1; 7 bases line up with TRBD2. The J segment lost 7 bases and the V segment lost 4 bases, leaving 10 bases of the junction unmatched. This CDR3 contains 15 residues. Germline V gene sequence: CDR1 MNHEY, CDR2 SVGAGI.

The chain couples TRBV20-1 to TRBJ1-2; 10 bases map to TRBD1. With V trimmed by 5 bases and J by 6 bases, 6 bases remained unmatched. This CDR3 contains 13 residues. Germline V gives CDR1 DFQATT, CDR2 SNEGSKA (reference sequence). In DNA form, the CDR3 reads TGCAGTGCTTGGGACAGGGGAAAGAATGGCTACACCTTC. It codes for CSAWDRGKNGYTF.

For the CDR3, the DNA is TGTGCCAGTAGTATAGATCCCCAGGCCGGGTTGAGGAATCAGCCCCAGCATTTT. It specifies CASSIDPQAGLRNQPQHF. V and J are TRBV19 and TRBJ1-5; no clear D. Trimming shortened V by 0 bases and J by 4 bases, and 19 bases separated the two germline ends. The length of the CDR3 is 18 residues. Looked up from germline, CDR1 is LNHDA and CDR2 is SQIVND (reference sequence).

The V and J genes are TRBV29-1 and TRBJ2-1; D is possibly TRBD2 (6 bases). The CDR3 sequence is 15 residues long. Trimming removed 3 bases from V and 5 bases from J, with 17 bases in between. Looked up from germline, CDR1 is SQVTM and CDR2 is ANQGSEA. For the CDR3, the DNA is TGCAGCGTTGAGTCCCGGGGGAGGAGGCACAATGAGCAGTTCTTC. Encoded protein: CSVESRGRRHNEQFF.

This clonotype appeared a few times. The chain has TRBV27 and TRBJ1-2, with 9 bases that match TRBD1. The V gene end was trimmed by 6 bases and the J gene end by 6 bases; junction bases not matched to a gene: 5. CDR3 length: 13 residues. Germline lookup yields CDR1 MNHEY and CDR2 SMNVEV (reference sequence). Written as DNA, the CDR3 is TGTGCCAGCAGCGGACAGGGGAAGAATGGCTACACCTTC. Translation: CASSGQGKNGYTF.

The V and J genes are TRBV7-9 and TRBJ2-7; TRBD1 is a possible D gene (6 bases). Germline V lookup: CDR1 SEHNR, CDR2 FQNEAQ (reference sequence). This CDR3 is 13 amino acids long. With 11 bases removed from V and 3 bases from J, the gap between germline ends came to 17 bases. CDR3 coding DNA: TGTGCCGGCGGTGGGCAGGGGATCTACGAGCAGTACTTC. Amino acids: CAGGGQGIYEQYF.

This clonotype has only a few counts. The chain employs TRBV11-3 and TRBJ2-5; no definite D call. Germline V CDR1 and CDR2: SGHNT, YENEEA. The CDR3 totals 13 residues. Trimming removed 5 bases from V and 4 bases from J, with 11 bases in between. Written as DNA, the CDR3 is TGTGCCAGCAGCCCCGACACGGGAGAGACCCAGTACTTC. Translated, it gives CASSPDTGETQYF.

This chain uses TRBV20-1 with TRBJ2-3; 10 nucleotides match TRBD1. Germline V gene data show CDR1 as DFQATT and CDR2 as SNEGSKA (reference sequence). The CDR3 has 14 amino acids. Losses at the gene ends were 3 bases for V and 0 bases for J; bases not matched to a gene: 0. The CDR3 protein is CSARGQGSTDTQYF. CDR3 nucleotides: TGCAGTGCTAGGGGACAGGGGAGCACAGATACGCAGTATTTT.

CDR3 in DNA: TGTGCCAGCATCAGTTGGGGGCAGAGCACAGATACGCAGTATTTT. The encoded protein is CASISWGQSTDTQYF. The chain links TRBV28 to TRBJ2-3, with D possibly being TRBD1 (6 bases). The CDR3 covers 15 residues. Germline CDR1 and CDR2: MDHEN and SYDVKM. The ends were cut back, 7 bases at V and 0 bases at J, with 14 bases in the middle.

The chain joins TRBV5-6 to TRBJ2-1, with TRBD2 identical over 7 bases. CDR1 and CDR2 from the germline V gene are SGHDT and YYEEEE. Trimming cost V 4 bases and J 5 bases; bases outside gene matches: 9. CDR3 length: 15 amino acids. CDR3 residues: CASSHGGFGNNEQFF. CDR3 in DNA: TGTGCCAGCAGCCACGGGGGGTTCGGGAACAATGAGCAGTTCTTC.

The chain carries TRBV7-2 and TRBJ2-7; D is ambiguous. This CDR3 contains 13 residues. Trimming cost V 5 bases and J 5 bases, with 13 bases left between them. Looked up from germline, CDR1 is SGHTA and CDR2 is FQGNSA. Written as DNA, the CDR3 is TGTGCCAGCAGCACCTATCTTGGGAACGAGCAGTACTTC. Translating gives CASSTYLGNEQYF.

This clonotype has a handful of counts. The J gene is TRBJ2-3, the V gene TRBV5-6; D is ambiguous. With 0 bases removed from V and 2 bases from J, the gap between germline ends came to 13 bases. Germline-derived CDR1 and CDR2 are SGHDT and YYEEEE. The CDR3 sequence is 16 residues long. CDR3 nucleotide sequence: TGTGCCAGCAGCTTGGCGGACGGCTTCTCCACAGATACGCAGTATTTT. It specifies CASSLADGFSTDTQYF.

This chain connects TRBV12-3 or TRBV12-4 to TRBJ2-1; TRBD2 is a possible D gene (6 bases). The V end was cut by 4 bases, the J end by 5 bases, with 9 bases between. This CDR3 region has 13 residues. The chain's CDR3 is CASSSGVNNEQFF. The DNA for the CDR3 is TGTGCCAGCAGTTCGGGGGTGAACAATGAGCAGTTCTTC.

This clonotype was observed a few times. J is TRBJ2-7 and V is TRBV18, with unresolved D. Germline V CDR1 and CDR2: KGHSH, LQKENI. The CDR3 runs 15 residues. V lost 0 bases and J 3 bases, leaving 12 bases between the germline ends. CDR3 nucleotides: TGTGCCAGCTCACCACCGATTAGAGCCAACTACGAGCAGTACTTC. Protein product: CASSPPIRANYEQYF.

Only a few counts were recorded for this clonotype. V usage is TRBV3-1 and J usage is TRBJ2-7, with TRBD2 identical over 8 bases. With 1 base clipped from V and 5 bases from J, the junction kept 7 bases outside the gene matches. This CDR3 is built from 15 residues. Germline CDR1 is LGHDT and CDR2 is YNNKEL (reference sequence). As DNA, the CDR3 is TGTGCCAGCAGCCAAGGGCCACTAGCGGCCGACGAGCAGTACGTC. Translation gives CASSQGPLAADEQYV.

V usage is TRBV20-1 and J usage is TRBJ1-1; 7 bases are a match to TRBD1. The CDR3 runs to 14 residues. CDR1 DFQATT and CDR2 SNEGSKA come from the germline V gene (reference sequence). V lost 0 bases to trimming and J lost 1 base; unmatched junction nucleotides: 2. CDR3 region: CSARDHRGNTEAFF. CDR3 DNA: TGCAGTGCTAGAGACCACAGGGGGAACACTGAAGCTTTCTTT.

The chain uses TRBV6-2 or TRBV6-3 and TRBJ2-7; D is undetermined. The germline V gene has CDR1 MNHEY and CDR2 SVGEGT. V was trimmed by 8 bases and J by 7 bases, leaving 12 bases between them. This CDR3 is built from 11 residues. CDR3 protein: CASGSRVEQYV. The CDR3 nucleotides read TGTGCCAGCGGAAGCCGAGTAGAGCAGTACGTC.

The table lists this clonotype with a few counts. The rearrangement links TRBV20-1 to TRBJ1-4; D is ambiguous. Trimming left V 1 base short and J 4 bases short, with 13 bases between. This CDR3 has 15 amino acids. CDR1 is DFQATT, CDR2 SNEGSKA, per germline (reference sequence). CDR3 sequence reads: CSARAGVGVNEKLFF. CDR3 DNA sequence: TGCAGTGCTAGAGCAGGCGTCGGGGTTAATGAAAAACTGTTTTTT.

As DNA, the CDR3 is TGTGCCAGCAGCTTAAGCTGGAACGACAGGGGAGAGACCCAGTACTTC. The encoded protein is CASSLSWNDRGETQYF. J is TRBJ2-5 and V is TRBV7-2; 8 nucleotides align to TRBD1. The V gene's germline CDR1 is SGHTA and CDR2 FQGNSA. CDR3 length: 16 amino acids. The V segment lost 2 bases and the J segment 4 bases; nucleotides outside the gene matches: 9. The entire variable domain, with the rest obtained from reference TRBV7-2 and TRBJ2-5, is as follows: GAGVSQSPSNKVTEKGKDVELRCDPISGHTALYWYRQSLGQGLEFLIYFQGNSAPDKSGLPSDRFSAERTGGSVSTLTIQRTQQEDSAVYLCASSLSWNDRGETQYFGPGTRLLVL.

The rearrangement joins TRBV7-8 to TRBJ2-1; 10 bases line up with TRBD2. V was clipped by 4 bases and J by 6 bases; unmatched bases: 9. Germline V gene data show CDR1 as SGHVS and CDR2 as FQNEAQ. This CDR3 region has 16 residues. The CDR3 nucleotides are TGTGCCAGCAGCTCCCGGACTAGCGGAACACCCAATGAGCAGTTCTTC. Its translation: CASSSRTSGTPNEQFF.

This clonotype was recorded a few times. This chain uses TRBV6-5 with TRBJ1-6, with 8 bases that match TRBD1. CDR1 is MNHEY, CDR2 SVGAGI, per germline. This CDR3 contains 15 residues. J gave up 7 bases and V 4 bases, and 6 bases lay outside the gene matches. CDR3 amino acids: CASSSPGGKNSPLHF. The CDR3 bases are TGTGCCAGCAGTTCCCCAGGGGGCAAGAATTCACCCCTCCACTTT.

J is TRBJ1-1 and V is TRBV12-5; no clear D. This CDR3 is 16 amino acids long. Germline V gene sequence: CDR1 LGHNT, CDR2 FRNRAP. Trimming stripped 0 bases from V and 0 bases from J, with 11 bases between. The CDR3: CASGLVAGVMNTEAFF. CDR3 bases: TGTGCTAGTGGTTTGGTTGCCGGGGTCATGAACACTGAAGCTTTCTTT. Variable domain in full (rest from reference TRBV12-5 and TRBJ1-1): DARVTQTPRHKVTEMGQEVTMRCQPILGHNTVFWYRQTMMQGLELLAYFRNRAPLDDSGMPKDRFSAEMPDATLATLKIQPSEPRDSAVYFCASGLVAGVMNTEAFFGQGTRLTVV.

This chain uses TRBV15 with TRBJ1-1, with TRBD1 as a possible D gene (6 bases). Trimming took off 3 bases at V and 0 bases at J, with 11 bases between the two ends. Germline values: CDR1 LNHNV, CDR2 YYDKDF (reference sequence). CDR3 length: 15 residues. CDR3 amino acids: CATSRRRGVNTEAFF. CDR3 sequence (DNA): TGTGCCACCAGCAGGAGGAGGGGGGTGAACACTGAAGCTTTCTTT.

This clonotype was counted a few times. The chain joins TRBV11-2 to TRBJ2-2; 8 bases agree with TRBD2. The V gene end was trimmed by 5 bases and the J gene end by 6 bases; junction bases not matched to a gene: 14. This CDR3 has 17 residues. The germline CDR1 and CDR2 sequences are SGHAT and FQNNGV. The CDR3 here is CASSIGTSSIRAGELFF. As DNA, the CDR3 is TGTGCCAGCAGCATCGGGACTAGTTCCATCCGGGCCGGGGAGCTGTTTTTT.

The V gene is TRBV7-2, the J gene TRBJ2-5; D not resolved. This CDR3 contains 13 residues. CDR1 and CDR2 from the germline V gene are SGHTA and FQGNSA. Between the trimmed V and J ends, which lost 5 bases and 5 bases, there was a span of 12 bases. In DNA form, the CDR3 reads TGTGCCAGCAGCGGGGATTTACGGGAGACCCAGTACTTC. Its protein product is CASSGDLRETQYF.

The rearrangement uses TRBV5-4 and TRBJ2-3; 12 nucleotides match TRBD2. J lost 1 base, V lost 3 bases, and 15 bases had no gene match. CDR3 length equals 20 residues. Germline V gene lookup returns CDR1 SGHNT and CDR2 YYREEE (reference sequence). The DNA for the CDR3 is TGTGCCAGCAGCTATGCTAGCGGGAGGGCCGTGGGTAGTGGCACAGATACGCAGTATTTT. This encodes CASSYASGRAVGSGTDTQYF. Drawing the rest from reference TRBV5-4 and TRBJ2-3, the complete variable domain is ETGVTQSPTHLIKTRGQQVTLRCSSQSGHNTVSWYQQALGQGPQFIFQYYREEENGRGNFPPRFSGLQFPNYSSELNVNALELDDSALYLCASSYASGRAVGSGTDTQYFGPGTRLTVL.

This clonotype was picked up a small number of times. The V and J genes are TRBV29-1 and TRBJ2-1, with TRBD2 identical over 14 bases. With 7 bases clipped from V and 7 bases from J, the junction kept 12 bases outside the gene matches. This CDR3 has 16 amino acids. Germline assignment: CDR1 SQVTM and CDR2 ANQGSEA. The CDR3: CSAPGLAGEWRNEQFF. The CDR3, as DNA: TGCAGCGCACCGGGACTAGCGGGAGAATGGAGAAATGAGCAGTTCTTC.

The chain has TRBV7-2 and TRBJ2-1; D perhaps matches TRBD2 (5 bases). Per germline, CDR1 SGHTA and CDR2 FQGNSA. The CDR3 runs to 15 residues. Deletions cut 5 bases from V and 0 bases from J, with 11 bases between. CDR3 protein: CASSPSGTSYNEQFF. The CDR3 DNA sequence: TGTGCCAGCAGCCCGAGCGGAACCTCCTACAATGAGCAGTTCTTC. The whole variable domain, remainder taken from reference TRBV7-2 and TRBJ2-1, is GAGVSQSPSNKVTEKGKDVELRCDPISGHTALYWYRQSLGQGLEFLIYFQGNSAPDKSGLPSDRFSAERTGGSVSTLTIQRTQQEDSAVYLCASSPSGTSYNEQFFGPGTRLTVL.

This chain connects TRBV29-1 to TRBJ2-1, with D uncertain. This CDR3 spans 16 amino acids. Germline lookup yields CDR1 SQVTM and CDR2 ANQGSEA. The V end lost 7 bases, the J end lost 0 bases, and 19 bases lay between the germline ends. The CDR3: CSASGPNPISYNEQFF. The CDR3 DNA is TGCAGCGCATCCGGACCGAATCCTATCTCCTACAATGAGCAGTTCTTC.